Below are 27 T cell receptor beta chains sequenced from a single sample in a study of a mutant IDH1 vaccine in newly diagnosed glioma. The antigens these receptors bind are not known. TCRdb's table, derived via immunoSEQ multiplex PCR, lists solely in-frame clones and lacks some. The sample holds fewer than 35,000 clones, roughly 84% seen once. Indicated time point: week 47, end of study. In the vaccine, a single dose held 300 ug of the mutant IDH1 20-mer peptide, along with topical imiquimod. The sample here was PBMCs, taken from a glioma patient whose treatment included an IDH1 peptide vaccine. Receptors originate from a man younger than 40 with glioma.

This clone was found once. The V call is TRBV6-6, the J call TRBJ1-1; TRBD1 matches at 7 bases. The V gene's germline CDR1 is MNHNY and CDR2 SVGAGI (reference sequence). The V gene end was trimmed by 6 bases and the J gene end by 4 bases; junction bases not matched to a gene: 8. This CDR3 spans 14 amino acids. In DNA, the CDR3 is TGTGCCAGCAGCAACAGGGGCCCCGGCACTGAAGCTTTCTTT. It specifies CASSNRGPGTEAFF.

The chain recombines TRBV10-3 with TRBJ1-2, with a possible D match to TRBD1 (5 bases). The CDR3 runs to 15 residues. Trimming removed 6 bases at V and 7 bases at J, with 21 bases between. Germline lookup yields CDR1 ENHRY and CDR2 SYGVKD. CDR3 sequence (DNA): TGTGCCATCAGCCTGACAGAATATAGCTTTAGTGGCTACACCTTC. Amino acids: CAISLTEYSFSGYTF.

This CDR3 reads CASTGGVGGELFF. The CDR3 DNA is TGCGCCAGCACGGGGGGAGTCGGCGGGGAGCTGTTTTTT. This chain joins TRBV10-1 and TRBJ2-2, with 7 bases lining up with TRBD2. The CDR3 is 13 amino acids. Trimming at V came to 7 bases and at J to 7 bases, leaving 6 bases not matched to a gene. CDR1 WNHNN and CDR2 SYGVQD come from the germline V gene (reference sequence).

The chain joins TRBV5-6 to TRBJ1-1; D possibly corresponds to TRBD1 (6 bases). Per germline, CDR1 SGHDT and CDR2 YYEEEE. There are 15 residues in the CDR3. The V end was cut by 3 bases, the J end by 3 bases, with 15 bases between. CDR3 nucleotide sequence: TGTGCCAGCAGCTCTACAGGGTACGGTGACACTGAAGCTTTCTTT. The encoded protein is CASSSTGYGDTEAFF.

The V and J genes are TRBV6-1 and TRBJ1-1; D unclear. V was trimmed by 7 bases and J by 1 base, leaving 13 bases between them. Per the germline V gene, CDR1 is MNHNS and CDR2 is SASEGT. The CDR3 covers 14 residues. Here the CDR3 reads CASKERQSNTEAFF. The CDR3 coding sequence is TGTGCCAGCAAAGAACGGCAGTCGAACACTGAAGCTTTCTTT.

The gene calls are TRBV27 and TRBJ2-7, with 12 bases fitting TRBD2. The CDR3 runs to 14 residues. The germline gives CDR1 MNHEY, CDR2 SMNVEV (reference sequence). With 6 bases clipped from V and 7 bases from J, the junction kept 7 bases outside the gene matches. In DNA form, the CDR3 reads TGTGCCAGCAGCATGTTACTAGCGGGAGGAGAGCAGTACTTC. Its translation: CASSMLLAGGEQYF.

The chain is built from TRBV30 and TRBJ1-2; D might be TRBD1 (5 bases). The CDR3 loop spans 15 amino acids. CDR1 GTSNPN and CDR2 SVGIG come from the germline V gene (reference sequence). With 3 bases removed from V and 7 bases from J, the gap between germline ends came to 21 bases. The CDR3: CAWSHGGQGGTGYTF. CDR3 sequence (DNA): TGTGCCTGGAGCCACGGGGGTCAGGGAGGGACTGGCTACACCTTC.

V gene TRBV4-1 combines with J gene TRBJ1-5, with 9 bases matching TRBD1. Per germline, CDR1 MGHRA and CDR2 YSYEKL. The CDR3 totals 15 residues. V was clipped by 2 bases and J by 6 bases; unmatched bases: 5. The CDR3 sequence: CASSQRTGESQPQHF. The CDR3 nucleotides are TGCGCCAGCAGCCAACGGACAGGGGAGAGTCAGCCCCAGCATTTT.

V is TRBV25-1 and J is TRBJ1-2, with TRBD1 as a possible D gene (5 bases). Trimming stripped 5 bases from V and 5 bases from J, with 12 bases between. The CDR3 sequence is 13 residues long. Per the germline V gene, CDR1 is MGHDK and CDR2 is SYGVNS. The CDR3: CASSRDRSYGYTF. The CDR3 bases are TGTGCCAGCAGTCGCGACAGAAGTTATGGCTACACCTTC.

This sequence joins TRBV19 and TRBJ1-4; D is unresolved. The CDR3 has 16 amino acids. Trimming pared 5 bases from V and 5 bases from J, leaving 18 bases between. Germline values: CDR1 LNHDA, CDR2 SQIVND (reference sequence). The CDR3 protein is CASSSPSPGFNEKLFF. The DNA of the CDR3 is TGTGCCAGTAGTTCGCCATCCCCCGGGTTCAATGAAAAACTGTTTTTT. Complete variable domain (other parts from reference TRBV19 and TRBJ1-4): DGGITQSPKYLFRKEGQNVTLSCEQNLNHDAMYWYRQDPGQGLRLIYYSQIVNDFQKGDIAEGYSVSREKKESFPLTVTSAQKNPTAFYLCASSSPSPGFNEKLFFGSGTQLSVL.

The chain is built from TRBV7-9 and TRBJ2-3, with 8 bases identical to TRBD1. Germline V CDR1 and CDR2: SEHNR, FQNEAQ (reference sequence). The V gene end was trimmed by 5 bases and the J gene end by 7 bases; junction bases not matched to a gene: 11. The CDR3 is 15 amino acids. In DNA form, the CDR3 reads TGTGCCAGCAGCCCCGGACAGGGTCCCCCTTATACGCAGTATTTT. It encodes CASSPGQGPPYTQYF.

V and J are TRBV7-9 and TRBJ1-5; 7 bases agree with TRBD1. The length of the CDR3 is 13 residues. The V gene end was trimmed by 7 bases and the J gene end by 3 bases; junction bases not matched to a gene: 3. The germline V gene has CDR1 SEHNR and CDR2 FQNEAQ (reference sequence). The CDR3 is CASKGQLNQPQHF. DNA of the CDR3: TGTGCCAGCAAGGGACAGCTCAATCAGCCCCAGCATTTT.

The chain is built from TRBV6-5 and TRBJ1-5; unclear D gene. This CDR3 is 13 amino acids long. From germline, CDR1 is MNHEY and CDR2 SVGAGI. The V gene lost 2 bases and the J gene lost 2 bases, with 4 bases spanning the gap. CDR3 region: CASSYGGNQPQHF. The CDR3 DNA follows: TGTGCCAGCAGTTACGGCGGCAATCAGCCCCAGCATTTT.

The J gene is TRBJ2-3, the V gene TRBV5-1; D may be TRBD2 (5 bases). Germline CDR1 and CDR2: SGHRS and YFSETQ. V lost 0 bases to trimming and J lost 5 bases, with 16 bases between them. The CDR3 consists of 16 residues. CDR3 region: CASSLAPIASGDTQYF. The CDR3 region has the DNA TGCGCCAGCAGCTTGGCCCCAATAGCGTCGGGAGATACGCAGTATTTT.

In its sample, this clone was seen once. The chain combines TRBV5-6 with TRBJ1-4; D remains ambiguous. The CDR3 length is 15 residues. CDR1 SGHDT and CDR2 YYEEEE come from the germline V gene. V lost 0 bases to trimming and J lost 7 bases, with 13 bases between them. CDR3 sequence reads: CASSLGLGEGEKLFF. Written as DNA, the CDR3 is TGTGCCAGCAGCTTGGGCCTGGGTGAGGGTGAAAAACTGTTTTTT.

V and J are TRBV11-2 and TRBJ1-3, with a weak D call TRBD1 (5 bases). Germline loops: CDR1 SGHAT, CDR2 FQNNGV. V was trimmed by 0 bases and J by 0 bases, leaving 6 bases between them. The CDR3 extends over 15 amino acids. The CDR3 sequence is CASSLETASGNTIYF. The CDR3 DNA follows: TGTGCCAGCAGCTTAGAGACAGCCTCTGGAAACACCATATATTTT.

The chain is built from TRBV30 and TRBJ2-7; 10 positions agree with TRBD2. The CDR3 runs to 16 residues. V shed 2 bases, J shed 7 bases, and the junction held 14 bases outside the gene matches. The germline V gene has CDR1 GTSNPN and CDR2 SVGIG (reference sequence). The CDR3 DNA sequence: TGTGCCTGGAGTCATCAAGATCTAGCGGGAGCGGGGGAGCAGTACTTC. Residues: CAWSHQDLAGAGEQYF.

The rearrangement uses TRBV6-5 and TRBJ1-3, with no clear D. The V gene's germline CDR1 is MNHEY and CDR2 SVGAGI. Deletions cut 7 bases from V and 0 bases from J, with 10 bases between. This CDR3 region has 14 residues. The CDR3 here is CASKSSHSGNTIYF. For the CDR3, the DNA is TGTGCCAGCAAGAGCAGCCACTCTGGAAACACCATATATTTT.

This clone showed up just a few times. The V and J genes are TRBV9 and TRBJ1-1; D possibly corresponds to TRBD1 (5 bases). The germline gives CDR1 SGDLS, CDR2 YYNGEE. This CDR3 spans 12 amino acids. V lost 6 bases to trimming and J lost 1 base, with 7 bases between them. DNA for the CDR3: TGTGCCAGCAAGGGACCGAACACTGAAGCTTTCTTT. Encoded protein: CASKGPNTEAFF. The full variable domain, its missing parts supplied by reference TRBV9 and TRBJ1-1, is DSGVTQTPKHLITATGQRVTLRCSPRSGDLSVYWYQQSLDQGLQFLIQYYNGEERAKGNILERFSAQQFPDLHSELNLSSLELGDSALYFCASKGPNTEAFFGQGTRLTVV.

The chain joins TRBV6-1 to TRBJ2-2; 11 nucleotides match TRBD2. Looked up from germline, CDR1 is MNHNS and CDR2 is SASEGT. The CDR3 consists of 18 residues. The trim removed 1 base at V and 0 bases at J, leaving 4 bases unmatched. This chain's CDR3 is CASSEVLAGGANTGELFF. Written as DNA, the CDR3 is TGTGCCAGCAGTGAAGTTCTAGCGGGAGGCGCGAACACCGGGGAGCTGTTTTTT.

V is TRBV7-9 and J is TRBJ1-1; TRBD1 matches at 7 bases. With 3 bases clipped from V and 11 bases from J, the junction kept 6 bases outside the gene matches. CDR3 size: 12 residues. The germline CDR1 and CDR2 sequences are SEHNR and FQNEAQ (reference sequence). This chain's CDR3 is CASSLDRYNAFF. The CDR3 nucleotides read TGTGCCAGCAGCTTGGACAGGTACAACGCTTTCTTT.

V gene TRBV5-5 combines with J gene TRBJ2-2, with a weak D call TRBD1 (5 bases). V gave up 5 bases and J gave up 0 bases, with 14 bases separating them. From germline, CDR1 is SGHKS and CDR2 YYEKEE (reference sequence). This CDR3 has 16 amino acids. The CDR3 region is CASRSRQLSNTGELFF. The CDR3 nucleotides are TGTGCCAGCAGATCGAGACAGCTCTCGAACACCGGGGAGCTGTTTTTT.

V is TRBV2 and J is TRBJ2-3; D is ambiguous. Trimming shortened V by 3 bases and J by 3 bases, and 13 bases separated the two germline ends. The CDR3 loop spans 15 amino acids. Germline values: CDR1 SNHLY, CDR2 FYNNEI. The CDR3 sequence is CASSDDQMITDTQYF. The CDR3, as DNA: TGTGCCAGCAGTGACGACCAGATGATAACAGATACGCAGTATTTT.

The rearrangement joins TRBV29-1 to TRBJ2-1, with 7 bases aligning to TRBD1. The CDR3 extends over 13 amino acids. With V trimmed by 3 bases and J by 5 bases, 4 bases remained unmatched. CDR1 and CDR2 from the germline V gene are SQVTM and ANQGSEA. The CDR3 DNA sequence: TGCAGCGTTGACAGGGGGATCGACAATGAGCAGTTCTTC. It yields the protein CSVDRGIDNEQFF.

This sequence joins TRBV5-4 and TRBJ1-1; D not certain. Germline CDR1 SGHNT, CDR2 YYREEE (reference sequence). The CDR3 covers 16 residues. Trimming pared 4 bases from V and 1 base from J, leaving 17 bases between. As DNA, the CDR3 is TGTGCCAGCAGCCCTGGTGGGGATCGGGCGAACACTGAAGCTTTCTTT. Its translation is CASSPGGDRANTEAFF.

The rearrangement uses TRBV7-8 and TRBJ2-7; D unresolved. The V gene's germline CDR1 is SGHVS and CDR2 FQNEAQ. V gave up 5 bases and J gave up 2 bases, with 13 bases separating them. The CDR3 extends over 14 amino acids. Here the CDR3 DNA reads TGTGCCAGCAGCCACCTTAGACATCCCTACGAGCAGTACTTC. It is translated as CASSHLRHPYEQYF.

The V and J genes are TRBV5-1 and TRBJ2-1, with D possibly called TRBD1 or TRBD2 (5 bases each). The CDR3 is made up of 14 amino acids. Germline V CDR1 and CDR2: SGHRS, YFSETQ. V lost 4 bases and J 7 bases, leaving 15 bases between the germline ends. The CDR3 sequence is CASSPRWGKNEQFF. CDR3 coding DNA: TGCGCCAGCAGCCCAAGATGGGGGAAAAATGAGCAGTTCTTC.